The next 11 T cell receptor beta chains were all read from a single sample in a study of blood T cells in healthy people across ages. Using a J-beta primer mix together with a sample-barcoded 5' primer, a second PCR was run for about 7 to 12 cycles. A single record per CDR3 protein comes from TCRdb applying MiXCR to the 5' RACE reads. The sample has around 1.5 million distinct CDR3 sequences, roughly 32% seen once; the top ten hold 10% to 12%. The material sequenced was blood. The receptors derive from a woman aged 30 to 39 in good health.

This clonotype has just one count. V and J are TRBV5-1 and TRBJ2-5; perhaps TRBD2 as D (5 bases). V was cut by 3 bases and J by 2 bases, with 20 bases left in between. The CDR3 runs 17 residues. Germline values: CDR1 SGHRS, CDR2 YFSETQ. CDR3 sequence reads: CASSSGVRRAGQETQYF. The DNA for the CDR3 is TGCGCCAGCAGCTCTGGGGTGCGGCGGGCAGGTCAAGAGACCCAGTACTTC.

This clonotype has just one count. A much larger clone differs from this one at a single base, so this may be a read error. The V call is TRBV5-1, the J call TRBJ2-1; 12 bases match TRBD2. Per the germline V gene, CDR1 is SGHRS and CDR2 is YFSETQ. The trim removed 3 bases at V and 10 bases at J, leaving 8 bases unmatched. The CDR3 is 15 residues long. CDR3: CASSSGLAGSYEQFF. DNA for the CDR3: TGCGCCAGCAGCTCGGGACTAGCGGGCTCCTACGAGCAGTTCTTC.

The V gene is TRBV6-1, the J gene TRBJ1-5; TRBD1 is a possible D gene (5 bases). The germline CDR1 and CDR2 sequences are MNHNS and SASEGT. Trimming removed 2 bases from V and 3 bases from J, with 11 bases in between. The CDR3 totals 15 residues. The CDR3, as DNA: TGTGCCAGCAGTGAACAGGCAGGGAACAATCAGCCCCAGCATTTT. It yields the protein CASSEQAGNNQPQHF.

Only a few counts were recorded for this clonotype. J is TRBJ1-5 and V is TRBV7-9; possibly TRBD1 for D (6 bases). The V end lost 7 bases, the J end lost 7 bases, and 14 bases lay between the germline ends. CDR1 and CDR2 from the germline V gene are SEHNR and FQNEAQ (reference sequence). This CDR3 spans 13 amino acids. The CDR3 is CASNRGGEQPQHF. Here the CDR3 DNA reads TGTGCCAGCAACCGGGGGGGCGAACAGCCCCAGCATTTT.

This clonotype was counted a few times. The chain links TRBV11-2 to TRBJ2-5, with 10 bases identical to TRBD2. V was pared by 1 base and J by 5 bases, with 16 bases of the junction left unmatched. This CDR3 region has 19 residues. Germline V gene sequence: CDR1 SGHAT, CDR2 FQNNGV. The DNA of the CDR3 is TGTGCCAGCAGCTTAGGTTGGGGTAGCGGGGGGCGCCTTGGGGAGACCCAGTACTTC. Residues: CASSLGWGSGGRLGETQYF.

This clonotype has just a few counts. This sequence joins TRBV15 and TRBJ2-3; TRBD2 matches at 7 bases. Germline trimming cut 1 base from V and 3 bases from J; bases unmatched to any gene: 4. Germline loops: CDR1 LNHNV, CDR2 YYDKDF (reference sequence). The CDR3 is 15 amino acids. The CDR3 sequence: CATSRGGGKTDTQYF. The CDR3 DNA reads TGTGCCACCAGCAGAGGGGGGGGGAAGACAGATACGCAGTATTTT.

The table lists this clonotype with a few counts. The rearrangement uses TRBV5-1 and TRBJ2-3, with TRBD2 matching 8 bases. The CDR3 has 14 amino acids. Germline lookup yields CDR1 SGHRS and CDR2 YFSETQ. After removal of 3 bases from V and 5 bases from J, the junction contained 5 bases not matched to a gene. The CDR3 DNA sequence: TGCGCCAGCAGCTCCGAAACTAGCGGAGATACGCAGTATTTT. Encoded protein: CASSSETSGDTQYF. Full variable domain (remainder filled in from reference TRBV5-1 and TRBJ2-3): KAGVTQTPRYLIKTRGQQVTLSCSPISGHRSVSWYQQTPGQGLQFLFEYFSETQRNKGNFPGRFSGRQFSNSRSEMNVSTLELGDSALYLCASSSETSGDTQYFGPGTRLTVL.

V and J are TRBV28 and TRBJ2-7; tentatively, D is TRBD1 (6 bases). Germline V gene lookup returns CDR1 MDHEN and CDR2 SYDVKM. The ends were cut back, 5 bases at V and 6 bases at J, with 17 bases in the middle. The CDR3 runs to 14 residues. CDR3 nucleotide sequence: TGTGCCAGCAGTCTCCCCTCGACAGGTCCCGAGCAGTACTTC. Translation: CASSLPSTGPEQYF.

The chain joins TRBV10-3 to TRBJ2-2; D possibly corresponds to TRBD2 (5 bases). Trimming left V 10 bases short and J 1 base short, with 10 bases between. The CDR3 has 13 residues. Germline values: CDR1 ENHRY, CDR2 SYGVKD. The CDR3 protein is CATTRENTGELFF. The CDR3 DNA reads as TGTGCCACCACTAGGGAGAACACCGGGGAGCTGTTTTTT.

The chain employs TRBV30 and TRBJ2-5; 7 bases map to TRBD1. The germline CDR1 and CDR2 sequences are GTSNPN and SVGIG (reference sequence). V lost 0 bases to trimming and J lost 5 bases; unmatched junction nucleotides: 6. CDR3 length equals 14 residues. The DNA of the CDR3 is TGTGCCTGGAGTGTACGAAGGGGGCAGGAGACCCAGTACTTC. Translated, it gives CAWSVRRGQETQYF.

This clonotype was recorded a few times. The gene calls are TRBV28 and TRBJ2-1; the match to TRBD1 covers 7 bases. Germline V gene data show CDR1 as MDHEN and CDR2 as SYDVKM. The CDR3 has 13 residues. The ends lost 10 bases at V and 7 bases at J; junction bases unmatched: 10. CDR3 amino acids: CATLLPQGNEQFF. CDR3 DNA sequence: TGTGCCACCCTCCTACCACAGGGGAATGAGCAGTTCTTC.